The clone carrying this TCR beta chain was recorded many times. The antigen remains unidentified. With 6 bases removed from V and 5 bases from J, the gap between germline ends came to 20 bases. CDR1 and CDR2 from the germline V gene are MDHEN and SYDVKM. The CDR3 length is 15 residues. This sample was included in a study of regulatory T cells in long-lasting Graves disease. Study findings and constraints: TRBV28, TRBJ1-2 and TRBJ2-5 were favored in persistent disease.

Construction of TCR beta libraries relied on iRepertoire HTBI primers and on Arm-PCR targeting CDR3 regions. TCRdb ran MiXCR on the multiplex PCR reads and lists one entry per CDR3 protein. The sample holds around 400,000 distinct CDR3 sequences, 14% to 15% seen once. The time point here: newly diagnosed GD, antithyroid drugs for less than 3 months. After RNA was extracted from PBMCs, the TCR library was made from it. This sample also appeared in a second study, on T cells in Graves' hyperthyroidism and ophthalmopathy. In that study: HTBI primers were employed in a first-round RT-PCR of the TCR CDR3.

This TCR was recovered from a woman between 40 and 50 years old with Graves disease. The rearrangement joins TRBV28 to TRBJ2-7; a weak D match, TRBD2 (5 bases). This sample comprised peripheral blood mononuclear cells (PBMCs), obtained at new diagnosis, from a patient treated with antithyroid drugs. The CDR3 loop reads CASSTLGEWSHEQYF. The CDR3, as DNA: TGTGCCAGCAGCACCCTTGGGGAGTGGTCCCACGAGCAGTACTTC. The variable domain in full, with the rest retrieved from reference TRBV28 and TRBJ2-7, is DVKVTQSSRYLVKRTGEKVFLECVQDMDHENMFWYRQDPGLGLRLIYFSYDVKMKEKGDIPEGYSVSREKKERFSLILESASTNQTSMYLCASSTLGEWSHEQYFGPGTRLTVT.